The 10 T cell receptor beta chains reported below all come from one sample, sequenced in a study of read filtering for tumor transcriptome and immune sequencing. This library used around 0.4 ug RNA and molecular barcoded adaptors spanning alpha/delta and beta/gamma chains. TCRdb re-called the reads with MiXCR, one entry per CDR3 protein. The sample includes about 47,000 distinct CDR3 sequences, approximately 12% of them seen just once. Specimen: a population of CD138-negative cells sorted from bone marrow. These receptors came from a donor at least 40 years old with multiple myeloma.

Notes on this clonotype: A much larger clone differs from this one at a single base, so this may be a read error. This sequence joins TRBV20-1 and TRBJ2-7; D is ambiguous. CDR1 and CDR2 (germline): DFQATT, SNEGSKA (reference sequence). This CDR3 is built from 12 residues. CDR3 sequence (DNA): TGCGGTGCTATGGGCAGCACCTACGAGCAGTACTTC. It is translated as CGAMGSTYEQYF.

This clonotype was detected many times. The chain has TRBV6-2 or TRBV6-3 and TRBJ2-3; the D is unclear. CDR1 is MNHEY and CDR2 is SVGEGT in the germline V gene. The length of the CDR3 is 12 residues. V was clipped by 6 bases and J by 0 bases, with 4 bases between them. The CDR3 DNA reads TGTGCCAGCAGGGCCAGCACAGATACGCAGTATTTT. This encodes CASRASTDTQYF.

This clonotype was found once. A read error is possible here, since a much larger clone lies one base away. The chain couples TRBV5-1 to TRBJ2-3; 8 bases align to TRBD2. The germline V gene encodes CDR1 SGHRS and CDR2 YFSETQ. V lost 7 bases to trimming and J lost 4 bases; unmatched junction nucleotides: 5. The CDR3 has 13 residues. The CDR3 here is CASGAGGADTQYF. CDR3 sequence (DNA): TGCGCCAGCGGGGCGGGAGGCGCAGATACGCAGTATTTT. The whole variable domain, filled in from reference TRBV5-1 and TRBJ2-3, reads KAGVTQTPRYLIKTRGQQVTLSCSPISGHRSVSWYQQTPGQGLQFLFEYFSETQRNKGNFPGRFSGRQFSNSRSEMNVSTLELGDSALYLCASGAGGADTQYFGPGTRLTVL.

In this sample, this clonotype turned up many times. V usage is TRBV4-2 and J usage is TRBJ2-2; D is unresolved. This CDR3 spans 14 amino acids. Deletions cut 0 bases from V and 7 bases from J, with 9 bases between. Germline loops: CDR1 LGHNA, CDR2 YNFKEQ. CDR3 loop: CASSQDLEDGELFF. The DNA of the CDR3 is TGTGCCAGCAGCCAAGACCTAGAGGACGGGGAGCTGTTTTTT.

This clonotype has a count of ten or more. The chain couples TRBV6-5 to TRBJ2-7, with 11 bases matching TRBD2. Germline V gene sequence: CDR1 MNHEY, CDR2 SVGAGI. With 8 bases clipped from V and 7 bases from J, the junction kept 16 bases outside the gene matches. This CDR3 contains 16 residues. The CDR3 DNA reads as TGTGCCAGCGGGCCGACTAGCGGGACTCCTGTAGGAGAGCAGTACTTC. Encoded protein: CASGPTSGTPVGEQYF.

Comment on this clonotype: Only one base separates this from a far larger clonotype, so it likely reflects a read error. The chain is built from TRBV7-2 and TRBJ2-3; D is unclear. The tail of the sequence fits TRBJ1-5 better, so the J call may be wrong. CDR3 length: 14 amino acids. Germline lookup yields CDR1 SGHTA and CDR2 FQGNSA. This CDR3 is CASSFSGSTDTQHF. The CDR3, as DNA: TGTGCCAGCAGCTTTAGCGGGAGCACAGATACGCAGCATTTT.

This clonotype was observed at least ten times. The genes are TRBV11-3 and TRBJ2-7, with D possibly matching TRBD1 (6 bases). The CDR3 extends over 13 amino acids. The germline V gene has CDR1 SGHNT and CDR2 YENEEA. V was pared by 5 bases and J by 2 bases, with 10 bases between. The CDR3 sequence: CASSPRGTYEQYF. The CDR3 nucleotides read TGTGCCAGCAGCCCCAGGGGCACCTACGAGCAGTACTTC.

There are many counts of this clonotype. The chain combines TRBV6-6 with TRBJ2-7; D is possibly TRBD1 or TRBD2 (5 bases each). This CDR3 is built from 16 residues. Between the trimmed V and J ends, which lost 6 bases and 2 bases, there was a span of 20 bases. CDR1 is MNHNY, CDR2 SVGAGI, per germline (reference sequence). In DNA form, the CDR3 reads TGTGCCAGCAGAAACCTTCGGGGCGGCCTGACCTACGAGCAGTACTTC. This gives the protein CASRNLRGGLTYEQYF.

This clonotype was counted many times. This sequence joins TRBV19 and TRBJ1-5; the D is unclear. The V gene lost 3 bases and the J gene lost 7 bases, with 13 bases spanning the gap. The CDR3 runs 14 residues. The germline CDR1 and CDR2 sequences are LNHDA and SQIVND (reference sequence). CDR3 protein: CASSMFHPGQPQHF. CDR3 sequence (DNA): TGTGCCAGTAGTATGTTTCATCCCGGGCAGCCCCAGCATTTT.

This clonotype was recorded many times. The chain has TRBV18 and TRBJ2-7; 7 bases fit TRBD2. There are 15 residues in the CDR3. Germline V gene sequence: CDR1 KGHSH, CDR2 LQKENI. V trimming: 0 bases; J trimming: 3 bases; junction bases outside the gene matches: 5. For the CDR3, the DNA is TGTGCCAGCTCACCACCGTCGGGAGGAGGCTACGAGCAGTACTTC. It codes for CASSPPSGGGYEQYF.